The 27 T cell receptor beta chains below come from one sample, sequenced in a study of T cells after yellow fever vaccination. TCRdb used MiXCR to reprocess the 5' RACE reads, holding one entry per CDR3 protein. The repertoire holds about 50,000 distinct CDR3 sequences, approximately 6.9% seen once, with 40% to 45% in the top ten. The sample in question was CD8+ T cells sorted from PBMCs, obtained on the day of the first yellow fever vaccination. Source of these receptors: a man in his late teens or twenties who received the YFV17D yellow fever vaccine.

This clonotype has a handful of counts. The rearrangement uses TRBV12-3 or TRBV12-4 and TRBJ2-3, with D tentatively TRBD1 (7 bases). This CDR3 spans 16 amino acids. The germline V and J ends were trimmed by 6 bases and 4 bases, with 20 bases remaining between them. The CDR3 DNA sequence: TGTGCCAGCAGAAGTTCGACAGGGCCGGGGGCAGATACGCAGTATTTT. This encodes CASRSSTGPGADTQYF.

There are many counts of this clonotype. The J gene is TRBJ2-5, the V gene TRBV4-1; D is unresolved. V was clipped by 2 bases and J by 2 bases, with 9 bases between them. CDR3 size: 14 residues. The germline gives CDR1 MGHRA, CDR2 YSYEKL. The CDR3 DNA sequence: TGCGCCAGCAGCCAACGACTGGCACAAGAGACCCAGTACTTC. Translated, it gives CASSQRLAQETQYF.

This clonotype has only a few counts. The genes are TRBV11-2 and TRBJ1-2, with unresolved D. In germline, CDR1 is SGHAT, CDR2 FQNNGV. The CDR3 sequence is 14 residues long. Trimming removed 4 bases at V and 4 bases at J, with 13 bases between. The CDR3 region has the DNA TGTGCCAGCAGCTCGGATTTTGGGCCCTATGGCTACACCTTC. The encoded protein is CASSSDFGPYGYTF. Full variable domain (remainder filled in from reference TRBV11-2 and TRBJ1-2): EAGVAQSPRYKIIEKRQSVAFWCNPISGHATLYWYQQILGQGPKLLIQFQNNGVVDDSQLPKDRFSAERLKGVDSTLKIQPAKLEDSAVYLCASSSDFGPYGYTFGSGTRLTVV.

This clonotype was counted a few times. The chain combines TRBV6-2 or TRBV6-3 with TRBJ2-2, with TRBD2 identical over 9 bases. V lost 5 bases, J lost 3 bases, and 19 bases stayed unmatched. CDR3 size: 20 residues. Germline-derived CDR1 and CDR2 are MNHEY and SVGEGT. This chain's CDR3 is CASSREGTSSLPGDTGELFF. The CDR3 nucleotides are TGTGCCAGCAGTCGGGAGGGGACTAGCTCTCTGCCTGGGGACACCGGGGAGCTGTTTTTT.

V usage is TRBV9 and J usage is TRBJ2-1; D remains ambiguous. The CDR3 is made up of 15 amino acids. Trimming took 2 bases from V and 6 from J, leaving 15 bases between them. The germline CDR1 and CDR2 sequences are SGDLS and YYNGEE. The CDR3 coding sequence is TGTGCCAGCAGCGTTGGGCCACCTACAACCAATGAGCAGTTCTTC. This translates into CASSVGPPTTNEQFF.

In its sample, this clonotype was seen many times. The J gene is TRBJ2-5, the V gene TRBV4-1; 8 nucleotides agree with TRBD2. V trimming: 1 base; J trimming: 1 base; junction bases outside the gene matches: 11. The CDR3 runs to 18 residues. CDR1 and CDR2 (germline): MGHRA, YSYEKL. CDR3 in DNA: TGCGCCAGCAGCCAAGTGTCGGTCGGGGGGGCCGGCCAAGAGACCCAGTACTTC. Translating it yields CASSQVSVGGAGQETQYF.

Ten or more counts support this clonotype. CDR3 region: CASSWAANQPQHF. The CDR3 nucleotides read TGTGCCAGCAGTTGGGCAGCAAATCAGCCCCAGCATTTT. The chain links TRBV12-3 or TRBV12-4 to TRBJ1-5, with D unresolved. The CDR3 has 13 amino acids. Trimming took 4 bases from V and 4 from J, leaving 8 bases between them.

At least ten counts were recorded for this clonotype. The chain combines TRBV4-1 with TRBJ2-5, with a tentative D call TRBD2 (6 bases). This CDR3 region has 16 residues. The germline V gene encodes CDR1 MGHRA and CDR2 YSYEKL. The germline V and J ends were trimmed by 3 bases and 2 bases, with 16 bases remaining between them. The DNA for the CDR3 is TGCGCCAGCAGCCACCAGGGCGGAGGGAGTCAAGAGACCCAGTACTTC. Encoded protein: CASSHQGGGSQETQYF.

Ten or more counts support this clonotype. The chain carries TRBV12-3 or TRBV12-4 and TRBJ1-1; tentatively, D is TRBD1 (6 bases). The V gene lost 7 bases and the J gene lost 6 bases, with 18 bases spanning the gap. The CDR3 contains 14 residues. CDR3 DNA: TGTGCCAGCACCATTGGAGGGGGGAGGGCTGAAGCTTTCTTT. It is translated as CASTIGGGRAEAFF.

This clonotype turned up a few times. At one of its ends the junction is not consistent with the germline gene, which may arise from a read error. The genes are TRBV6-1 and TRBJ2-5, with 12 bases aligning to TRBD2. Germline assignment: CDR1 MNHNS and CDR2 SASEGT. This CDR3 spans 16 amino acids. DNA of the CDR3: TGTGCCAGCAGAGAAGGGACTAGCGGGTCGTTGGAGACCCAGTACTTC. This codes for CASREGTSGSLETQYF.

This clonotype was found a few times. This chain uses TRBV19 with TRBJ1-5; 7 nucleotides agree with TRBD1. This CDR3 comprises 13 residues. The trim removed 11 bases at V and 7 bases at J, leaving 11 bases unmatched. CDR1 is LNHDA and CDR2 is SQIVND in the germline V gene (reference sequence). CDR3 protein: CASKRQGWQPQHF. The CDR3 nucleotides read TGTGCCTCCAAGAGACAGGGTTGGCAGCCCCAGCATTTT.

This clonotype appeared a single time. The chain carries TRBV28 and TRBJ2-5; D is perhaps TRBD1 or TRBD2 (5 bases each). This CDR3 region has 15 residues. The V end was cut by 6 bases, the J end by 3 bases, with 17 bases between. Germline V gives CDR1 MDHEN, CDR2 SYDVKM. CDR3 loop: CASRRLRGRKETQYF. The DNA for the CDR3 is TGTGCCAGCAGACGACTCCGGGGACGCAAAGAGACCCAGTACTTC. The entire variable domain, with the rest obtained from reference TRBV28 and TRBJ2-5, is as follows: DVKVTQSSRYLVKRTGEKVFLECVQDMDHENMFWYRQDPGLGLRLIYFSYDVKMKEKGDIPEGYSVSREKKERFSLILESASTNQTSMYLCASRRLRGRKETQYFGPGTRLLVL.

This clonotype came up a few times. The J gene is TRBJ2-2, the V gene TRBV2, with D perhaps TRBD1 or TRBD2 (6 bases each). V shed 6 bases and J shed 6 bases, with 20 bases lying between them. Germline V gene data show CDR1 as SNHLY and CDR2 as FYNNEI. The CDR3 runs to 16 residues. CDR3 protein: CASSPPDGGTAGELFF. Written as DNA, the CDR3 is TGTGCCAGCAGCCCACCCGACGGGGGCACGGCCGGGGAGCTGTTTTTT. The whole variable domain, filled in from reference TRBV2 and TRBJ2-2, reads EPEVTQTPSHQVTQMGQEVILRCVPISNHLYFYWYRQILGQKVEFLVSFYNNEISEKSEIFDDQFSVERPDGSNFTLKIRSTKLEDSAMYFCASSPPDGGTAGELFFGEGSRLTVL.

This chain connects TRBV10-3 to TRBJ2-3; D possibly uses TRBD1 or TRBD2 (5 bases each). Trimming stripped 2 bases from V and 4 bases from J, with 19 bases between. The CDR3 has 17 residues. Germline V gives CDR1 ENHRY, CDR2 SYGVKD. The CDR3: CAISETLWGSVADTQYF. In nucleotides, the CDR3 is TGTGCCATCAGTGAGACCCTGTGGGGGAGCGTCGCAGATACGCAGTATTTT.

This clonotype was recorded once. The chain joins TRBV5-5 to TRBJ2-7; D remains ambiguous. The V end was cut by 4 bases, the J end by 3 bases, with 17 bases between. The V gene's germline CDR1 is SGHKS and CDR2 YYEKEE (reference sequence). The CDR3 is 15 residues long. CDR3 in amino acids: CASSIAGGESYEQYF. For the CDR3, the DNA is TGTGCCAGCAGCATCGCTGGCGGAGAGAGCTACGAGCAGTACTTC.

The rearrangement links TRBV7-3 to TRBJ2-5; weak D call: TRBD1 (6 bases). Deletions cut 5 bases from V and 2 bases from J, with 15 bases between. Per the germline V gene, CDR1 is SGHTA and CDR2 is FQGTGA. The CDR3 runs to 15 residues. Here the CDR3 DNA reads TGTGCCAGCAGCCCCCTTGAGACAGGACAAGAGACCCAGTACTTC. Its protein product is CASSPLETGQETQYF. Full variable domain (rest looked up from reference TRBV7-3 and TRBJ2-5): GAGVSQTPSNKVTEKGKYVELRCDPISGHTALYWYRQSLGQGPEFLIYFQGTGAADDSGLPNDRFFAVRPEGSVSTLKIQRTERGDSAVYLCASSPLETGQETQYFGPGTRLLVL.

This clonotype was counted many times. V gene TRBV7-2 combines with J gene TRBJ1-1, with no clear D. The CDR3 spans 14 residues. Germline CDR1 SGHTA, CDR2 FQGNSA. The V end lost 3 bases, the J end lost 5 bases, and 13 bases lay between the germline ends. The CDR3 coding sequence is TGTGCCAGCAGCTTTTCAGGTTCGAGGACTGAAGCTTTCTTT. This sequence encodes CASSFSGSRTEAFF.

This clonotype came up many times. This chain's CDR3 is CASSSSKYNEQFF. The DNA of the CDR3 is TGTGCCAGCAGCTCCTCAAAATACAATGAGCAGTTCTTC. V gene TRBV7-3 combines with J gene TRBJ2-1, with D unclear. This CDR3 contains 13 residues. The V end lost 4 bases, the J end lost 4 bases, and 8 bases lay between the germline ends. Germline CDR1 reads SGHTA; CDR2 reads FQGTGA.

V is TRBV12-3 or TRBV12-4 and J is TRBJ2-7; D ambiguous. CDR3 length: 13 amino acids. Trimming removed 2 bases from V and 2 bases from J, with 7 bases in between. This CDR3 reads CASSLSITYEQYF. As DNA, the CDR3 is TGTGCCAGCAGTTTAAGTATCACCTACGAGCAGTACTTC.

In this sample, this clonotype turned up many times. The J gene is TRBJ2-3, the V gene TRBV10-3, with 10 bases identical to TRBD2. With V trimmed by 9 bases and J by 1 base, 1 base remained unmatched. Germline V CDR1 and CDR2: ENHRY, SYGVKD. The CDR3 is 13 residues long. CDR3 DNA sequence: TGTGCCATTCTAGCGGGGGGCACAGATACGCAGTATTTT. Amino acids: CAILAGGTDTQYF.

With respect to this clonotype: It may be a read error: a sequence one base away is much more abundant. The J gene is TRBJ1-5, the V gene TRBV4-1; a weak D match, TRBD1 (5 bases). The CDR3 contains 16 residues. V lost 0 bases to trimming and J lost 1 base, with 10 bases between them. Germline CDR1 MGHRA, CDR2 YSYEKL. CDR3 coding DNA: TGCGCCAGCAGCCAAGATGGGGGGATGAGCAATCAGCCCCAGCATTTT. This sequence encodes CASSQDGGMSNQPQHF.

The sample holds many counts of this clonotype. This rearrangement joins TRBV14 to TRBJ2-3, with D uncertain. Trimming cost V 4 bases and J 0 bases, with 11 bases left between them. Germline CDR1 is SGHDN and CDR2 is FVKESK. The CDR3 length is 15 residues. Here the CDR3 DNA reads TGTGCCAGCAGCCCCGATTGGACGAGCACAGATACGCAGTATTTT. This sequence encodes CASSPDWTSTDTQYF. The whole variable domain, remainder taken from reference TRBV14 and TRBJ2-3, is EAGVTQFPSHSVIEKGQTVTLRCDPISGHDNLYWYRRVMGKEIKFLLHFVKESKQDESGMPNNRFLAERTGGTYSTLKVQPAELEDSGVYFCASSPDWTSTDTQYFGPGTRLTVL.

This clonotype was seen at least ten times. The chain uses TRBV12-3 or TRBV12-4 and TRBJ1-2, with D perhaps TRBD1 (5 bases). The V gene lost 3 bases and the J gene lost 7 bases, with 21 bases spanning the gap. The CDR3 is made up of 16 amino acids. As DNA, the CDR3 is TGTGCCAGCAGTTTTCTTCAGGGTAGTTCGGGTCGTGGCTACACCTTC. Its translation is CASSFLQGSSGRGYTF.

The sample holds many counts of this clonotype. The J gene is TRBJ2-2, the V gene TRBV11-3; TRBD2 agrees at 10 bases. With 1 base clipped from V and 5 bases from J, the junction kept 10 bases outside the gene matches. CDR1 and CDR2 from the germline V gene are SGHNT and YENEEA. CDR3 length: 18 residues. The CDR3 here is CASSLGFTAGGPTGELFF. The CDR3 DNA reads TGTGCCAGCAGCTTAGGGTTCACAGCGGGGGGGCCGACCGGGGAGCTGTTTTTT.

This clonotype was seen repeatedly, ten times or more. The rearrangement joins TRBV29-1 to TRBJ2-7, with D perhaps matching TRBD1 (6 bases). The CDR3 spans 13 residues. CDR1 SQVTM and CDR2 ANQGSEA come from the germline V gene. The V and J ends lost 7 bases and 3 bases respectively, with 16 bases between them. The CDR3 sequence: CSAGTQTGYEQYF. In DNA, the CDR3 is TGCAGCGCCGGGACACAAACGGGCTACGAGCAGTACTTC.

This clonotype appeared many times. This chain connects TRBV4-1 to TRBJ2-3; 9 bases are a match to TRBD2. The V segment lost 1 base and the J segment 5 bases; nucleotides outside the gene matches: 10. Germline-derived CDR1 and CDR2 are MGHRA and YSYEKL. The CDR3 is 17 residues long. The CDR3 nucleotides are TGCGCCAGCAGCCAAGTTTGGCCTAGCGGGGAAGGAGATACGCAGTATTTT. Translated, it gives CASSQVWPSGEGDTQYF.

This clonotype has a count of ten or more. This sequence joins TRBV10-3 and TRBJ2-5; D possibly corresponds to TRBD1 (5 bases). V lost 2 bases, J lost 3 bases, and 10 bases lay in between. CDR1 is ENHRY and CDR2 is SYGVKD in the germline V gene. The CDR3 runs to 14 residues. CDR3: CAISEEQDEETQYF. CDR3 DNA sequence: TGTGCCATCAGTGAGGAACAGGACGAAGAGACCCAGTACTTC.